This T cell receptor (beta chain) comes out of a study of blood T cell repertoires in COVID-19. Study context: Donors in the United States, Italy and Spain gave samples during acute or convalescent COVID-19. T cells, B-cell-depleted T cells, or PBMCs provided the cDNA or gDNA that served as material.

CDR1 and CDR2 from the germline V gene are LGHNA and YNFKEQ. V was pared by 4 bases and J by 3 bases, with 3 bases of the junction left unmatched. This CDR3 is 16 amino acids long. The authors' processing: Reference gene primer amplification gave estimated nucleated cell counts. TCRdb's copy holds only in-frame clones and misses some; the assay was immunoSEQ multiplex PCR. From that table come the V and J calls and clone size; the DNA was used to work out D and trimming. The data show 55,000 to 80,000 clones, with around 80% seen just once and around 9.2% held by the top ten. Material for sequencing was peripheral blood. This receptor was identified in a human donor in a cohort sampled during active COVID-19. The rearrangement joins TRBV4-2 to TRBJ2-2; 12 bases fit TRBD2. The CDR3, as DNA: TGTGCCAGCAGCCTGACTAGCGGGAGTGACACCGGGGAGCTGTTTTTT. Translating gives CASSLTSGSDTGELFF.